A single sample is the source of the 20 T cell receptor beta chains below, sequenced in a study of blood T cells in healthy people across ages. A second PCR of 7 to 11 cycles used a sample-barcoded 5' primer and a J-beta primer mix. Using its own MiXCR run on the 5' RACE reads, TCRdb lists one record per CDR3 protein. Here the sample spans roughly 1.7 million distinct CDR3 sequences, around 36% being singletons. The sample was blood. These receptors all come from a woman in her twenties or thirties in good health.

The gene calls are TRBV10-3 and TRBJ2-3; TRBD2 matches 11 bases. The germline gives CDR1 ENHRY, CDR2 SYGVKD. The CDR3 runs to 12 residues. The CDR3 reads CASGGAADTQYF. Here the CDR3 DNA reads TGTGCTAGCGGGGGGGCCGCAGATACGCAGTATTTT.

This clonotype was counted between two and nine times. This chain connects TRBV27 to TRBJ1-1; 7 bases are shared with TRBD1. With V trimmed by 6 bases and J by 10 bases, 14 bases remained unmatched. This CDR3 comprises 14 residues. Germline CDR1 MNHEY, CDR2 SMNVEV (reference sequence). The CDR3 nucleotides read TGTGCCAGCAGGTTCTCCGGACAGGTCCCTTTAGCTTTCTTT. This translates into CASRFSGQVPLAFF.

Worth noting for this clonotype: Being one base from a much bigger clone, this may be a read error. V gene TRBV7-6 combines with J gene TRBJ2-3, with TRBD2 matching 9 bases. The V and J ends lost 1 base and 4 bases, in that order; junction bases with no gene match: 6. The V gene's germline CDR1 is SGHVS and CDR2 FNYEAQ. The CDR3 contains 16 residues. For the CDR3, the DNA is TGTGCCAGCAGCTTAGTGACTAGCGGAAGCGCAGATACGCAGTATTTT. Protein product: CASSLVTSGSADTQYF.

There are a few counts of this clonotype. The rearrangement links TRBV7-9 to TRBJ2-3; tentatively, D is TRBD1 or TRBD2 (5 bases each). The CDR3 extends over 16 amino acids. Deletions cut 3 bases from V and 2 bases from J, with 15 bases between. Germline loops: CDR1 SEHNR, CDR2 FQNEAQ (reference sequence). The CDR3 spells CASSFGGKGPTDTQYF. CDR3 DNA sequence: TGTGCCAGCAGCTTTGGGGGAAAAGGACCCACAGATACGCAGTATTTT.

CDR3 DNA sequence: TGTGCCAGCAGACAGGATGCGCGGTTTGAGCAGTTCTTC. Translating gives CASRQDARFEQFF. V usage is TRBV6-2 or TRBV6-3 and J usage is TRBJ2-1, with D maybe TRBD1 (5 bases). The CDR3 is 13 amino acids. Trimming removed 6 bases from V and 9 bases from J, with 15 bases in between. Germline-derived CDR1 and CDR2 are MNHEY and SVGEGT.

The chain carries TRBV5-1 and TRBJ2-7; 8 bases are shared with TRBD1. There are 16 residues in the CDR3. The junction had 12 bases not matched to a gene; V was cut back by 0 bases and J by 7 bases. In germline, CDR1 is SGHRS, CDR2 YFSETQ. The CDR3: CASSLVTGGTLGEQYF. In nucleotides, the CDR3 is TGCGCCAGCAGCTTGGTAACAGGGGGGACCCTGGGGGAGCAGTACTTC.

The V call is TRBV20-1, the J call TRBJ2-5; TRBD2 aligns across 7 bases. TRBJ2-7 explains the end of the DNA better; the J call may be wrong. Germline V gives CDR1 DFQATT, CDR2 SNEGSKA (reference sequence). The CDR3 runs 13 residues. The DNA of the CDR3 is TGCAGTGCTCCGAGGATATCGGGAGGCGAGCAGTACTTC. Protein: CSAPRISGGEQYF.

This clonotype was picked up a small number of times. This sequence joins TRBV5-1 and TRBJ2-7; TRBD1 matches at 9 bases. Looked up from germline, CDR1 is SGHRS and CDR2 is YFSETQ. The CDR3 length is 15 residues. V was pared by 2 bases and J by 2 bases, with 5 bases of the junction left unmatched. The CDR3 DNA is TGCGCCAGCAGCTTACCGGGACAGGGACCCTACGAGCAGTACTTC. It yields the protein CASSLPGQGPYEQYF.

The chain recombines TRBV28 with TRBJ2-7, with 10 bases lining up with TRBD2. The germline V gene encodes CDR1 MDHEN and CDR2 SYDVKM. The CDR3 has 18 residues. The junction had 12 bases not matched to a gene; V was cut back by 4 bases and J by 0 bases. CDR3 sequence (DNA): TGTGCCAGCAGTTCCCCGCCGGGACTAGCGACCCGCTCCTACGAGCAGTACTTC. It is translated as CASSSPPGLATRSYEQYF.

The rearrangement uses TRBV9 and TRBJ2-1; 10 bases line up with TRBD2. The end of the DNA aligns better with TRBJ2-7, so the J call may be wrong. This CDR3 region has 19 residues. The germline gives CDR1 SGDLS, CDR2 YYNGEE. Written as DNA, the CDR3 is TGTGCCAGCAGCGTACGATGGCTAGCGGGAGATGGGGGGTACAGTGAGCAGTACTTC. Residues: CASSVRWLAGDGGYSEQYF.

The rearrangement joins TRBV15 to TRBJ2-4, with TRBD1 identical over 8 bases. V was pared by 4 bases and J by 8 bases, with 16 bases of the junction left unmatched. This CDR3 is 17 amino acids long. Looked up from germline, CDR1 is LNHNV and CDR2 is YYDKDF (reference sequence). The CDR3 sequence is CATSNRLGGQGRDIQYF. The CDR3 DNA is TGTGCCACCAGCAACAGACTGGGAGGACAGGGACGGGACATTCAGTACTTC.

The V call is TRBV3-1, the J call TRBJ2-1; 9 bases match TRBD2. The CDR3 runs 16 residues. With 2 bases clipped from V and 5 bases from J, the junction kept 7 bases outside the gene matches. Germline CDR1 LGHDT, CDR2 YNNKEL (reference sequence). This chain's CDR3 is CASSQIGLATDNEQFF. The DNA of the CDR3 is TGTGCCAGCAGCCAAATTGGACTAGCGACGGACAATGAGCAGTTCTTC.

This sequence joins TRBV18 and TRBJ2-1, with 10 bases lining up with TRBD2. V was pared by 2 bases and J by 7 bases, with 14 bases of the junction left unmatched. The CDR3 runs to 18 residues. Germline V gives CDR1 KGHSH, CDR2 LQKENI. CDR3 in DNA: TGTGCCAGCTCACCAACCGGGACTAGCGACACAAGTGGGAATGAGCAGTTCTTC. The encoded protein is CASSPTGTSDTSGNEQFF.

This clonotype was seen more than once but under ten times. This chain uses TRBV7-9 with TRBJ1-2; no clear D. CDR1 is SEHNR and CDR2 is FQNEAQ in the germline V gene (reference sequence). CDR3 length: 12 amino acids. Between the trimmed V and J ends, which lost 5 bases and 6 bases, there was a span of 10 bases. The CDR3 DNA reads as TGTGCCAGCAGCCCGGTTGTGGATGGCTACACCTTC. It is translated as CASSPVVDGYTF.

The V gene is TRBV7-9, the J gene TRBJ2-1, with 7 bases identical to TRBD2. Germline V lookup: CDR1 SEHNR, CDR2 FQNEAQ (reference sequence). The CDR3 is 15 residues long. The V gene end was trimmed by 5 bases and the J gene end by 8 bases; junction bases not matched to a gene: 12. The CDR3 nucleotides are TGTGCCAGCAGCCCCCGACTAGCCCAGGGCCATGAGCAGTTCTTC. Protein product: CASSPRLAQGHEQFF. The full variable domain, in which reference TRBV7-9 and TRBJ2-1 provide the parts outside the CDR3, is DTGVSQNPRHKITKRGQNVTFRCDPISEHNRLYWYRQTLGQGPEFLTYFQNEAQLEKSRLLSDRFSAERPKGSFSTLEIQRTEQGDSAMYLCASSPRLAQGHEQFFGPGTRLTVL.

This clonotype was seen a handful of times. The chain carries TRBV15 and TRBJ2-7; no definite D call. V was clipped by 0 bases and J by 3 bases, with 12 bases between them. The CDR3 consists of 15 residues. Germline CDR1 LNHNV, CDR2 YYDKDF (reference sequence). CDR3 nucleotide sequence: TGTGCCACCAGCAGAGAAATGGGCCAGTACTACGAGCAGTACTTC. Protein sequence: CATSREMGQYYEQYF.

As to this clonotype: The junction shows a germline mismatch at one end, possibly a read error. The rearrangement joins TRBV7-9 to TRBJ2-3; TRBD2 matches at 7 bases. Germline V lookup: CDR1 SEHNR, CDR2 FQNEAQ (reference sequence). This CDR3 has 15 residues. CDR3 residues: CASSAAGTISDTRYF. The CDR3, as DNA: TGTGCCAGCAGCGCCGCCGGGACTATTTCAGATACGCGGTATTTT.

This clonotype came up a few times. CDR3 in DNA: TGTGCCAGCAGTTTACCGAGGACAGTATCCTACGAGCAGTACTTC. Translated: CASSLPRTVSYEQYF. The gene calls are TRBV7-8 and TRBJ2-7, with a possible D match to TRBD1 (6 bases). The CDR3 runs 15 residues. Germline V lookup: CDR1 SGHVS, CDR2 FQNEAQ. V lost 6 bases and J 1 base, leaving 16 bases between the germline ends. Drawing the rest from reference TRBV7-8 and TRBJ2-7, the complete variable domain is GAGVSQSPRYKVAKRGQDVALRCDPISGHVSLFWYQQALGQGPEFLTYFQNEAQLDKSGLPSDRFFAERPEGSVSTLKIQRTQQEDSAVYLCASSLPRTVSYEQYFGPGTRLTVT.

At least ten counts were recorded for this clonotype. This chain links TRBV6-6 with TRBJ2-3, with TRBD2 matching 8 bases. Germline V lookup: CDR1 MNHNY, CDR2 SVGAGI (reference sequence). The trim removed 8 bases at V and 0 bases at J, leaving 1 base unmatched. The CDR3 has 13 residues. The DNA of the CDR3 is TGTGCCAGCGCGGGAGGTAGCACAGATACGCAGTATTTT. This translates into CASAGGSTDTQYF.

This clonotype was seen a handful of times. V and J are TRBV12-3 or TRBV12-4 and TRBJ2-5; maybe TRBD1 (6 bases). The CDR3 is made up of 15 amino acids. The V gene lost 3 bases and the J gene lost 4 bases, with 15 bases spanning the gap. The CDR3 spells CASSFGQGKGETQYF. The CDR3 DNA reads as TGTGCCAGCAGTTTTGGGCAGGGGAAAGGAGAGACCCAGTACTTC.